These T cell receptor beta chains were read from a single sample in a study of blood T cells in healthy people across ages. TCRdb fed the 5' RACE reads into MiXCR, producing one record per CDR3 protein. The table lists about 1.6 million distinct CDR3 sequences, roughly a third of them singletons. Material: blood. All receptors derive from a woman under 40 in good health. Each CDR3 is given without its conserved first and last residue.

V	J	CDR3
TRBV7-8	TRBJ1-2	ASSPPPWVPYGYT
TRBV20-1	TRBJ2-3	SARGSTSGRVDTQY
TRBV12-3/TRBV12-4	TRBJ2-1	ASNGDPNNEQF
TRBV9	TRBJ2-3	ASSVNQGTDTQY
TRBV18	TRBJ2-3	ASSPSSGSYSTDTQY
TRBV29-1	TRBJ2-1	SVEDNWDPSSYNEQF
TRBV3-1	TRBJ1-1	ASSHWTASNTEAF
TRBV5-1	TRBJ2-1	AGSLLGQLYNEQF
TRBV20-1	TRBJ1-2	SASGQNYGYT
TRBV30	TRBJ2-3	AWTGGLTQY
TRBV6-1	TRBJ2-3	ASSDPFATSGGMTDTQY
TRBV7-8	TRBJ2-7	ASSLSGSPEGDEQY
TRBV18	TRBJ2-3	ASSSPDPIDTQY
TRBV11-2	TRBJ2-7	ASQLKTLPEGSYEQY
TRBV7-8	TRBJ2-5	ASRIAGGQETQY
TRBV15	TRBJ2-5	ATSRGLQETQY
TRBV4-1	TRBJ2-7	ASSQDRRFYEQY
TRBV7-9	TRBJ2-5	ASSLAGSLQETQY
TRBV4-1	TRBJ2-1	ASSQGPDGSSYNEQF
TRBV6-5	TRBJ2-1	ASSYVGLAGEHEQF
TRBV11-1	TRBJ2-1	ASSPRGSGRGPLSYNEQF
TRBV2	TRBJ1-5	ASSEAMSAPQH
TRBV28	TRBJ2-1	ASCLLLGTSVSNEQF
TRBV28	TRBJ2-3	ASSLSGLVRGTDTQY
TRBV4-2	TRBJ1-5	ASSQVGGTGNFQPQH
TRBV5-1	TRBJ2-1	ASRNGEGSYDEQF
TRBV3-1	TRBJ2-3	ASRPSGTDTQY
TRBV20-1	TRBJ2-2	SARAGLGTGELF
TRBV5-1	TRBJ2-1	ASSPTGQYNEQF
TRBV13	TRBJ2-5	ASSLLNRGQETQY
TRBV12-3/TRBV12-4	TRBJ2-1	ASSLETSMAEQF
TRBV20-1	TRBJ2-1	SALLAGGSNEQF
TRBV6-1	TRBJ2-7	ASSENSEYEQY
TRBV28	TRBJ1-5	ASRAGYSQPQH
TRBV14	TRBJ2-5	ASRPSGRGETQY
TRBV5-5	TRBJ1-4	ASSLGVLQLNEKLF
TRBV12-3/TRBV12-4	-	ASSIKTGIGVEQY
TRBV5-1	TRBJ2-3	AGSLTPTSTDTQY
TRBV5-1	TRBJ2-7	ASSLRLAGQTGREQY
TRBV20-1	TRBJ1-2	SARPGTSYGYT
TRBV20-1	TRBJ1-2	SAREPGQLKNYGYT